This T cell receptor (beta chain) came from a study of blood T cell repertoires in COVID-19. For the study at large: Acute and convalescent COVID-19 samples came from the United States, Italy and Spain. In each case, the material was cDNA or gDNA derived from T cells, B-cell-depleted T cells, or PBMCs.

Followed longitudinally, the Seattle patients had been enrolled during active infection. The germline CDR1 and CDR2 sequences are SGHRS and YFSETQ. V shed 3 bases and J 4 bases; nucleotides not matched to a gene: 11. The CDR3 length is 16 residues. Authors' processing steps: Estimation of nucleated cell counts relied on the amplification of reference gene primers. Sequenced by immunoSEQ multiplex PCR; TCRdb stores in-frame clones only, minus some. The D gene and trimming were derived from the DNA, and the V and J assignments and clone size from that table. There are some 450,000 clones in the sample; about 87% occur only once, and approximately 12% lies in the top ten.

The clonotype was recovered from a woman aged 45-65 years with COVID-19, enrolled during active disease. The material sequenced was peripheral blood. The chain joins TRBV5-1 to TRBJ1-2, with 8 bases fitting TRBD1. The CDR3 DNA sequence: TGCGCCAGCAGCTACCTGACAGGGGAAGAGGGCTATGGCTACACCTTC. It yields the protein CASSYLTGEEGYGYTF.